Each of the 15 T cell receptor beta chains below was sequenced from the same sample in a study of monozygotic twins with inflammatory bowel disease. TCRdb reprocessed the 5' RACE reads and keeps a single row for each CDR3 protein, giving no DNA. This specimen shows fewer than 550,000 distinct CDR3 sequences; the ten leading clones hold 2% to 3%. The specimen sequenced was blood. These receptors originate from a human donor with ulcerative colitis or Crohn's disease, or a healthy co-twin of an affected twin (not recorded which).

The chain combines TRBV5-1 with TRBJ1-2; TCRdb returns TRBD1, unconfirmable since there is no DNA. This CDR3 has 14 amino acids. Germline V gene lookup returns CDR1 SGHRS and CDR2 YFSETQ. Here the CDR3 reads CASSPTGHSYGYTF. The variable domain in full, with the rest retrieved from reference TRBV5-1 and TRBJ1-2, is KAGVTQTPRYLIKTRGQQVTLSCSPISGHRSVSWYQQTPGQGLQFLFEYFSETQRNKGNFPGRFSGRQFSNSRSEMNVSTLELGDSALYLCASSPTGHSYGYTFGSGTRLTVV.

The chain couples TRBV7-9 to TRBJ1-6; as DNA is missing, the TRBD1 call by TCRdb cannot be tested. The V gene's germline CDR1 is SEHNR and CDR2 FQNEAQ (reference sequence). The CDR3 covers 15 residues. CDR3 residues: CASSAGTSSNSPLHF.

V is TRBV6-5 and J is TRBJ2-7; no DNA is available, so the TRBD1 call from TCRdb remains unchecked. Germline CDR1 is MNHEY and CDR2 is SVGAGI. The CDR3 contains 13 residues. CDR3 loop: CASHERLQGEQYF.

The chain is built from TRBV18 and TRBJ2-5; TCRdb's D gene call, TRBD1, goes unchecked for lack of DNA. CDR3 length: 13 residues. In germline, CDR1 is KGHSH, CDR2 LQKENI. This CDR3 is CASSPRRDETQYF.

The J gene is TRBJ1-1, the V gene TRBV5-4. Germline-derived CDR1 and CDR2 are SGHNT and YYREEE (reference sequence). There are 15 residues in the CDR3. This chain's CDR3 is CASSRSGRSNTEAFF.

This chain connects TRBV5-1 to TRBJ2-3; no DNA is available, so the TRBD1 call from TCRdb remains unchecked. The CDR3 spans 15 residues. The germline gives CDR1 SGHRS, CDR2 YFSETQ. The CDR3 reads CASRSTGRPTDTQYF.

Here the CDR3 reads CASRRTGIGFGTEAFF. The V gene is TRBV5-1, the J gene TRBJ1-1; TCRdb gives TRBD1 as the D gene, but with no DNA this cannot be confirmed. CDR3 length: 16 residues. Per germline, CDR1 SGHRS and CDR2 YFSETQ.

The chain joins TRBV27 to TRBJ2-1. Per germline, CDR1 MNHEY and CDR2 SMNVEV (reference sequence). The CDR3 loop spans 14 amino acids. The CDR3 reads CASSRKISYNEQFF.

The CDR3 loop reads CASSLGGDSYNEQFF. The rearrangement joins TRBV7-3 to TRBJ2-1. The CDR3 is 15 residues long. The germline CDR1 and CDR2 sequences are SGHTA and FQGTGA.

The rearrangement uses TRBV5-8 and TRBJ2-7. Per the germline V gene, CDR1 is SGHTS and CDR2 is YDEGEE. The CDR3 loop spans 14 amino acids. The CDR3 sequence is CASRFPSRGMEQYF.

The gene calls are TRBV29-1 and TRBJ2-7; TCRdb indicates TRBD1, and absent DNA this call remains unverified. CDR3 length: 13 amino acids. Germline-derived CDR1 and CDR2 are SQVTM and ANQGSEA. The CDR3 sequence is CSVGTGSTYEQYF.

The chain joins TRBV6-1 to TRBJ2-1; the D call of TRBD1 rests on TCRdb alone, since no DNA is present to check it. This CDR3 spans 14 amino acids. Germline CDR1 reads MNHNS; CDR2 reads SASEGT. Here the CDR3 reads CASSTDRAYNEQFF.

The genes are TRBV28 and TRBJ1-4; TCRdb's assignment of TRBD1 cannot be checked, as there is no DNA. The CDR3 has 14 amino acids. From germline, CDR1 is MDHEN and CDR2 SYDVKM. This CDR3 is CASSGTGVHEKLFF.

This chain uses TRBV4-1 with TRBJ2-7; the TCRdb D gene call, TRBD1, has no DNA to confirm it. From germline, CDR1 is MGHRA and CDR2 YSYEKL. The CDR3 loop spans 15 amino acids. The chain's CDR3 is CASSQDWGLDYEQYF.

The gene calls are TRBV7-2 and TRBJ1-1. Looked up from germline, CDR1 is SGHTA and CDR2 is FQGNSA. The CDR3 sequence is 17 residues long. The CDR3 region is CASSTHKGHGTNTEAFF.